These T cell receptor beta chains were read from a single sample in a study of radiotherapy plus CTLA-4 blockade in lung cancer. The assay was immunoSEQ multiplex PCR, and TCRdb's table has in-frame clones only and misses some. This table has roughly 66,000 clones, roughly four fifths appearing once. The starting material was peripheral blood, obtained from a patient treated with radiotherapy plus ipilimumab. These receptors all come from a human donor with non-small cell lung cancer who had a partial response to radiotherapy plus ipilimumab. CDR3s include the opening cysteine and the closing phenylalanine or tryptophan. D genes are given only for firm matches. The listing skips clone size in some rows; elsewhere it reads once, few, many or a size class.

>TRBJ2-7|NA|TRBV15|NA
CATSRDRGYISYEQYF
TGTGCCACCAGCAGAGATCGGGGATATATCTCCTACGAGCAGTACTTC
>TRBJ1-5|NA|TRBV6-1|NA
CASFRKGMGNQPQHF
TGTGCCAGCTTCAGAAAGGGGATGGGCAATCAGCCCCAGCATTTT
>TRBJ2-2|NA|TRBV12-5|NA
CASGSGDTGELFF
TGTGCTAGTGGTTCGGGGGACACCGGGGAGCTGTTTTTT
>TRBJ1-5|once|TRBV18|NA
CASSPGQPLLNQPQHF
TGTGCCAGCTCACCTGGACAGCCACTTTTAAATCAGCCCCAGCATTTT
>TRBJ1-1|NA|TRBV7-9|NA
CASSLIATEAFF
TGTGCCAGCAGCTTAATAGCAACTGAAGCTTTCTTT
>TRBJ2-2|NA|TRBV5-6|TRBD1
CASSSTGGAAGELFF
TGTGCCAGCAGCTCGACAGGGGGCGCGGCCGGGGAGCTGTTTTTT
>TRBJ2-3|once|TRBV5-1|NA
CASSLDGSADTQYF
TGCGCCAGCAGCTTGGACGGGAGCGCAGATACGCAGTATTTT
>TRBJ1-2|NA|TRBV5-1|NA
CASSLVFTGGYGYTF
TGCGCCAGCAGCTTGGTTTTCACGGGAGGCTATGGCTACACCTTC
>TRBJ2-7|NA|TRBV5-1|NA
CASSLNRDDEQYF
TGCGCCAGCAGCTTAAACAGGGACGACGAGCAGTACTTC
>TRBJ1-3|NA|TRBV9|NA
CASSVAGAGNTIYF
TGTGCCAGCAGCGTAGCAGGGGCTGGAAACACCATATATTTT